The clone carrying this T cell receptor (beta chain) appeared many times. Amplification targeted the TCR beta CDR3 regions, with RNA transcripts as the source material. An initial RT-PCR round employing HTBI primers preceded a second-round multiplex PCR. TCRdb reprocessed the multiplex PCR reads via MiXCR and lists one record per CDR3 protein. The sample yields just over 400,000 distinct CDR3 sequences, around a fifth seen once. Germline lookup yields CDR1 MGHDK and CDR2 SYGVNS. J gave up 1 base and V 3 bases, and 8 bases lay outside the gene matches. CDR3 length equals 18 residues. The record originates from a study of Graves' ophthalmopathy and Graves' hyperthyroidism.

The TCR sequence derives from a woman aged 18-29 years with stable Graves' hyperthyroidism. The sample was peripheral blood. This chain connects TRBV25-1 to TRBJ2-2; 10 bases agree with TRBD1. The CDR3 nucleotides read TGTGCCAGCAGTGATTCCGGGACAGGGGCCCGGAACACCGGGGAGCTGTTTTTT. Its protein product is CASSDSGTGARNTGELFF.